Described below is a single T cell receptor beta chain sequence and its context. The antigen remains unidentified. Germline trimming cut 2 bases from V and 9 bases from J; bases unmatched to any gene: 9. This CDR3 has 15 amino acids. Germline lookup yields CDR1 MDHEN and CDR2 SYDVKM. The sample belongs to a study of T cell responses to AZD1222 COVID-19 vaccine. Regarding the study as a whole: Donor demographics were predominantly white British with a female majority; clonal diversity may be underestimated. Among AZD1222 vaccinees, only six or seven were seropositive at baseline. Increased Spike-specific TCR breadth and depth were observed after two AZD1222 doses. Repertoire collection took place solely once the T cell response had peaked.

Assay: immunoSEQ multiplex PCR; the TCRdb copy retains only in-frame clones and omits some. Seen here are around 200,000 clones, just under 95% observed once, and the top ten hold roughly 1%. This receptor was identified in an adult who received the MenACWY meningococcal vaccine as a control. This chain uses TRBV28 with TRBJ1-5; 8 bases are a match to TRBD1. Material: peripheral blood, obtained 28 days after the second dose of the MenACWY control vaccine. The CDR3 loop is CASSLPGQGLMPQHF. The CDR3 bases are TGTGCCAGCAGTTTACCCGGACAGGGTTTGATGCCCCAGCATTTT.